This T cell receptor beta chain was captured by sequencing in a study of cytomegalovirus exposure and HLA in healthy donors. The primer mix had 60 Vbeta and 13 Jbeta primers. TCRdb keeps only in-frame clones here, not all; method: immunoSEQ multiplex PCR. The sample shows approximately 150,000 clones, 60% to 85% of them seen only once. This TCR was recovered from a male donor in good health and CMV-seropositive. Sequencing input: PBMCs.

The CDR3 bases are TGTGCCAGCAGTGAAGGCAGGGCGAACACTGAAGCTTTCTTT. It encodes CASSEGRANTEAFF. The chain recombines TRBV2 with TRBJ1-1, with D perhaps TRBD1 (5 bases). CDR1 SNHLY and CDR2 FYNNEI come from the germline V gene. Trimming cost V 1 base and J 1 base, with 7 bases left between them. This CDR3 spans 14 amino acids. Filled out from reference TRBV2 and TRBJ1-1, the complete variable domain reads EPEVTQTPSHQVTQMGQEVILRCVPISNHLYFYWYRQILGQKVEFLVSFYNNEISEKSEIFDDQFSVERPDGSNFTLKIRSTKLEDSAMYFCASSEGRANTEAFFGQGTRLTVV.